The next 20 T cell receptor beta chains were all read from a single sample in a study of OX40 agonist ivuxolimab in advanced cancers. Here immunoSEQ multiplex PCR was the method, and the copy in TCRdb shows in-frame clones only, minus some. The repertoire holds fewer than 90,000 clones, with around 91% as singletons. The sample was CD4+ or CD8+ T cells sorted from blood, taken in a trial of the OX40 agonist ivuxolimab. These TCRs come from an adult with an advanced solid tumor such as melanoma, head and neck, liver or kidney cancer.

The chain uses TRBV7-2 and TRBJ2-3; 8 nucleotides align to TRBD2. Trimming cost V 2 bases and J 5 bases; bases outside gene matches: 9. Germline values: CDR1 SGHTA, CDR2 FQGNSA. The CDR3 consists of 16 residues. The CDR3 DNA sequence: TGTGCCAGCAGCTTAATAGGCGGGAGGCTAGGAGATACGCAGTATTTT. Translated: CASSLIGGRLGDTQYF.

To note about this clone: At one of its ends the junction is not consistent with the germline gene, which may arise from a read error. This chain connects TRBV7-7 to TRBJ2-5; D is ambiguous. The CDR3 loop spans 15 amino acids. Germline values: CDR1 SSHAT, CDR2 FNYEAQ (reference sequence). The CDR3, as DNA: TGTGCTAGCAGCTTATCGACGTCCCCCCAAGAGACCCAGTACTTC. Its protein is CASSLSTSPQETQYF.

The chain recombines TRBV15 with TRBJ1-3; D perhaps matches TRBD1 (6 bases). The CDR3 length is 16 residues. The germline V gene has CDR1 LNHNV and CDR2 YYDKDF (reference sequence). The V end lost 5 bases, the J end lost 0 bases, and 14 bases lay between the germline ends. For the CDR3, the DNA is TGTGCCACCAGCGGAGGGGGGGCGAGCTCTGGAAACACCATATATTTT. This gives the protein CATSGGGASSGNTIYF.

The chain carries TRBV6-1 and TRBJ2-7; D gene unclear. CDR1 is MNHNS, CDR2 SASEGT, per germline. The CDR3 has 13 residues. Trimming shortened V by 0 bases and J by 6 bases, and 9 bases separated the two germline ends. CDR3 sequence reads: CASSEAIQPEQYF. The CDR3 nucleotides are TGTGCCAGCAGTGAAGCGATACAACCCGAGCAGTACTTC.

The chain uses TRBV2 and TRBJ1-2; TRBD1 aligns across 12 bases. This CDR3 comprises 13 residues. Trimming at V came to 3 bases and at J to 10 bases, leaving 3 bases not matched to a gene. Germline V gene sequence: CDR1 SNHLY, CDR2 FYNNEI. The CDR3 loop is CASSDEGQGAYTF. CDR3 nucleotide sequence: TGTGCCAGCAGTGATGAGGGACAGGGGGCCTACACCTTC.

The rearrangement uses TRBV6-1 and TRBJ1-4; D uncertain. This CDR3 spans 14 amino acids. Trimming pared 0 bases from V and 5 bases from J, leaving 7 bases between. The germline V gene encodes CDR1 MNHNS and CDR2 SASEGT. This chain's CDR3 is CASSEAWRNEKLFF. The CDR3 coding sequence is TGTGCCAGCAGTGAAGCGTGGAGGAATGAAAAACTGTTTTTT.

The rearrangement uses TRBV2 and TRBJ1-2; D remains unclear. The germline gives CDR1 SNHLY, CDR2 FYNNEI. V lost 4 bases to trimming and J lost 4 bases, with 13 bases between them. The CDR3 covers 14 residues. DNA for the CDR3: TGTGCCAGCAGTGTCCAAGGGAGTTCCTATGGCTACACCTTC. This gives the protein CASSVQGSSYGYTF.

The V gene is TRBV5-6, the J gene TRBJ2-3; TRBD2 agrees at 7 bases. Trimming cost V 4 bases and J 0 bases; bases outside gene matches: 8. The germline V gene has CDR1 SGHDT and CDR2 YYEEEE. The CDR3 runs 16 residues. CDR3: CASSPLSGASTDTQYF. CDR3 nucleotides: TGTGCCAGCAGCCCGCTGAGCGGGGCTAGCACAGATACGCAGTATTTT. Supplemented by reference TRBV5-6 and TRBJ2-3, the full variable domain reads DAGVTQSPTHLIKTRGQQVTLRCSPKSGHDTVSWYQQALGQGPQFIFQYYEEEERQRGNFPDRFSGHQFPNYSSELNVNALLLGDSALYLCASSPLSGASTDTQYFGPGTRLTVL.

This chain links TRBV27 with TRBJ1-6; D unresolved. The V gene lost 2 bases and the J gene lost 0 bases, with 8 bases spanning the gap. The CDR3 extends over 16 amino acids. Germline lookup yields CDR1 MNHEY and CDR2 SMNVEV (reference sequence). The CDR3 is CASSLQLDSYNSPLHF. CDR3 nucleotides: TGTGCCAGCAGTTTACAACTTGACTCCTATAATTCACCCCTCCACTTT.

This clone appeared once. V is TRBV30 and J is TRBJ2-1; 9 nucleotides agree with TRBD2. Trimming took 4 bases from V and 7 from J; bases not matched to a gene: 5. CDR3 size: 13 residues. Germline assignment: CDR1 GTSNPN and CDR2 SVGIG (reference sequence). CDR3: CAWTPGLANEQFF. CDR3 DNA: TGTGCCTGGACCCCGGGACTAGCAAATGAGCAGTTCTTC.

The chain couples TRBV21-1 to TRBJ1-1; the D segment call TRBD1 is taken from the table without a DNA check. TRBV21-1 is classified as a pseudogene. CDR3 size: 16 residues. DNA for the CDR3: TGTGCCAGCAGCAAGGAAAACGGACAGCTGAACACTGAAGCTTTCTTT. It yields the protein CASSKENGQLNTEAFF.

A single count supports this clone. The chain's CDR3 is CASSSGVRDQPQHF. As DNA, the CDR3 is TGCGCCAGCAGCTCAGGGGTTCGGGATCAGCCCCAGCATTTT. The chain employs TRBV5-1 and TRBJ1-5; weak D call: TRBD1 (6 bases). V lost 3 bases to trimming and J lost 5 bases, with 12 bases between them. The CDR3 sequence is 14 residues long. The germline gives CDR1 SGHRS, CDR2 YFSETQ.

The chain recombines TRBV5-1 with TRBJ2-1, with 7 bases matching TRBD2. Trimming cost V 7 bases and J 7 bases; bases outside gene matches: 8. The CDR3 contains 13 residues. Per the germline V gene, CDR1 is SGHRS and CDR2 is YFSETQ. CDR3 nucleotides: TGCGCCAGCTCCCGGACTAGTATGAATGAGCAGTTCTTC. This codes for CASSRTSMNEQFF.

The V and J genes are TRBV28 and TRBJ1-5; weak D call: TRBD1 (5 bases). Germline-derived CDR1 and CDR2 are MDHEN and SYDVKM. This CDR3 region has 13 residues. Trimming took off 6 bases at V and 2 bases at J, with 8 bases between the two ends. As DNA, the CDR3 is TGTGCCAGCAGCCAGACAGGCAATCAGCCCCAGCATTTT. Amino acids: CASSQTGNQPQHF.

The V and J genes are TRBV30 and TRBJ2-7, with D tentatively TRBD1 (6 bases). Germline values: CDR1 GTSNPN, CDR2 SVGIG (reference sequence). This CDR3 is built from 14 residues. The V end lost 2 bases, the J end lost 5 bases, and 16 bases lay between the germline ends. The CDR3 here is CAWSPRQGLDEQYF. CDR3 nucleotides: TGTGCCTGGAGTCCGCGGCAGGGGTTGGACGAGCAGTACTTC.

The chain employs TRBV5-1 and TRBJ2-5, with 11 bases that match TRBD2. Germline CDR1 reads SGHRS; CDR2 reads YFSETQ. V was pared by 4 bases and J by 5 bases, with 4 bases of the junction left unmatched. This CDR3 is 14 amino acids long. The CDR3 here is CASSTSGGRETQYF. As DNA, the CDR3 is TGCGCCAGCAGCACTAGCGGGGGTCGGGAGACCCAGTACTTC.

CDR3 sequence (DNA): TGCGCCAGCAGCCCCCGGGAGGGGAACTATGGCTACACCTTC. Encoded protein: CASSPREGNYGYTF. The gene calls are TRBV5-1 and TRBJ1-2, with TRBD1 as a possible D gene (5 bases). This CDR3 has 14 amino acids. Germline V gene data show CDR1 as SGHRS and CDR2 as YFSETQ. Trimming shortened V by 4 bases and J by 2 bases, and 12 bases separated the two germline ends.

The gene calls are TRBV7-9 and TRBJ1-1; 11 bases agree with TRBD1. Germline values: CDR1 SEHNR, CDR2 FQNEAQ (reference sequence). The CDR3 covers 14 residues. V lost 6 bases, J lost 5 bases, and 5 bases stayed unmatched. CDR3: CASRTGTGGTEAFF. DNA for the CDR3: TGTGCCAGCAGAACCGGGACAGGGGGAACTGAAGCTTTCTTT.

The chain carries TRBV9 and TRBJ1-3; the D is unclear. The CDR3 has 16 amino acids. The V end lost 0 bases, the J end lost 0 bases, and 10 bases lay between the germline ends. CDR1 and CDR2 from the germline V gene are SGDLS and YYNGEE. The CDR3 region has the DNA TGTGCCAGCAGCGTAGGGACTCCATCCTCTGGAAACACCATATATTTT. It encodes CASSVGTPSSGNTIYF.

The rearrangement joins TRBV5-1 to TRBJ2-3; 8 bases line up with TRBD2. The V segment lost 4 bases and the J segment 5 bases; nucleotides outside the gene matches: 6. The germline V gene encodes CDR1 SGHRS and CDR2 YFSETQ. The CDR3 contains 14 residues. This CDR3 reads CASSAGGAEDTQYF. The CDR3 nucleotides read TGCGCCAGCAGCGCGGGGGGCGCGGAAGATACGCAGTATTTT.